A single sample gave rise to the 7 T cell receptor beta chains below, sequenced in a study of cytomegalovirus exposure and HLA in healthy donors. PCR used 60 Vbeta primers and 13 Jbeta primers. Profiled with immunoSEQ multiplex PCR; TCRdb holds only in-frame clones, not every one. The table includes 200,000 or so clones, around 81% detected once. The sequencing input was PBMCs. Source of these receptors: a young woman in good health and CMV-seropositive.

The table lists this clone with a few counts. The chain carries TRBV19 and TRBJ2-4; 9 nucleotides match TRBD1. With 1 base clipped from V and 12 bases from J, the junction kept 10 bases outside the gene matches. Germline-derived CDR1 and CDR2 are LNHDA and SQIVND (reference sequence). The CDR3 runs 15 residues. The CDR3 DNA reads as TGTGCCAGTAGTATAGTGGGGACAGGGAAAGTAGATCAGTACTTC. Translation gives CASSIVGTGKVDQYF.

The V call is TRBV9, the J call TRBJ2-7; 7 bases fit TRBD1. Germline CDR1 is SGDLS and CDR2 is YYNGEE. This CDR3 comprises 13 residues. The V segment lost 3 bases and the J segment 3 bases; nucleotides outside the gene matches: 3. The CDR3 is CASSAGQNYEQYF. The DNA for the CDR3 is TGTGCCAGCAGCGCGGGACAGAACTACGAGCAGTACTTC.

This clone was seen once. V gene TRBV19 combines with J gene TRBJ1-3; 7 bases agree with TRBD1. CDR3 length: 13 residues. Trimming removed 6 bases from V and 8 bases from J; junction bases left unmatched: 7. CDR1 and CDR2 (germline): LNHDA, SQIVND (reference sequence). The CDR3 DNA follows: TGTGCCAGTAGCGACAGGGTACGGGACACCATATATTTT. It translates to CASSDRVRDTIYF. Full variable domain (rest looked up from reference TRBV19 and TRBJ1-3): DGGITQSPKYLFRKEGQNVTLSCEQNLNHDAMYWYRQDPGQGLRLIYYSQIVNDFQKGDIAEGYSVSREKKESFPLTVTSAQKNPTAFYLCASSDRVRDTIYFGEGSWLTVV.

The rearrangement links TRBV5-8 to TRBJ1-1; TRBD1 agrees at 8 bases. Per the germline V gene, CDR1 is SGHTS and CDR2 is YDEGEE. The CDR3 consists of 14 residues. The trim removed 5 bases at V and 2 bases at J, leaving 5 bases unmatched. The CDR3 DNA sequence: TGTGCCAGCAGATTGACAGGGGTAAACACTGAAGCTTTCTTT. Its translation: CASRLTGVNTEAFF. Full variable domain (outside the CDR3, taken from reference TRBV5-8 and TRBJ1-1): EAGVTQSPTHLIKTRGQQATLRCSPISGHTSVYWYQQALGLGLQFLLWYDEGEERNRGNFPPRFSGRQFPNYSSELNVNALELEDSALYLCASRLTGVNTEAFFGQGTRLTVV.

The V gene is TRBV11-3, the J gene TRBJ2-7; D is possibly TRBD1 (5 bases). The germline V gene has CDR1 SGHNT and CDR2 YENEEA. The V and J ends lost 2 bases and 5 bases respectively, with 10 bases between them. The CDR3 is 13 residues long. CDR3: CASSLSGLDEQYV. CDR3 sequence (DNA): TGTGCCAGCAGCTTATCAGGGCTAGACGAGCAGTACGTC.

V usage is TRBV27 and J usage is TRBJ1-4; D unresolved. The CDR3 consists of 16 residues. In germline, CDR1 is MNHEY, CDR2 SMNVEV (reference sequence). Trimming removed 7 bases at V and 7 bases at J, with 22 bases between. CDR3 coding DNA: TGTGCCAGCACCCCATTTCCCGGGATGGACGGTGAAAAACTGTTTTTT. This gives the protein CASTPFPGMDGEKLFF.

This sequence joins TRBV7-9 and TRBJ1-1, with D possibly matching TRBD1 (5 bases). Per the germline V gene, CDR1 is SEHNR and CDR2 is FQNEAQ (reference sequence). CDR3 size: 14 residues. V lost 5 bases to trimming and J lost 1 base, with 11 bases between them. CDR3 loop: CASSLDRWNTEAFF. CDR3 DNA: TGTGCCAGCAGCCTTGACAGATGGAACACTGAAGCTTTCTTT.